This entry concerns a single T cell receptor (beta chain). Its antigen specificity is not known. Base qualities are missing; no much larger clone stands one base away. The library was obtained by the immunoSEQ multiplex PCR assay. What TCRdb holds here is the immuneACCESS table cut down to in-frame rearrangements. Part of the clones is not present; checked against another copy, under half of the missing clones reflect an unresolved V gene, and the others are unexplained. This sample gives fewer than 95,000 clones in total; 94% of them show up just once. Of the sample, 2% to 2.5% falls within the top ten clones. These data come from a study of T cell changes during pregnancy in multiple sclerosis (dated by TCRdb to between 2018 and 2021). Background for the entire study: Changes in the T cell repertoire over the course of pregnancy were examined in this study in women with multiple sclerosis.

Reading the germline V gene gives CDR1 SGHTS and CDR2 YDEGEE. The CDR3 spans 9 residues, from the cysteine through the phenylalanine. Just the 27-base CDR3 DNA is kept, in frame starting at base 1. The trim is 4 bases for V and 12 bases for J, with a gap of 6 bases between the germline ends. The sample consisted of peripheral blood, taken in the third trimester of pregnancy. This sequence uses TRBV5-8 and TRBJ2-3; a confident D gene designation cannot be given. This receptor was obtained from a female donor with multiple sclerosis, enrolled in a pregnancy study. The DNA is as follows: TGTGCCAGCAGCCTACTTCAGTATTTT. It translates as CASSLLQYF.